This T cell receptor beta chain was captured by sequencing in a study of T cell responses to AZD1222 COVID-19 vaccine. Whole-study context: The study pooled second doses at about 4 or about 12 weeks.

Notes on the study in general: Of the AZD1222 recipients, only 5 or 6 were seropositive at baseline. An increase in Spike-specific TCR breadth and depth was observed after two AZD1222 doses. Clonal diversity was possibly underestimated, and white British individuals and females predominated among donors.

The data were produced by immunoSEQ multiplex PCR, yet TCRdb's version contains in-frame clones alone and is incomplete. The sample holds around 100,000 clones, just under 90% seen once. Concerning this clone itself: Its antigen is unidentified.

This sequence originates from an adult in good health. The sample consisted of peripheral blood, taken on day 0 of AZD1222 vaccination.

The CDR3 region is CASSLFTTYNEQFF. Here the CDR3 DNA reads TGCGCCAGCAGCTTGTTCACCACCTACAATGAGCAGTTCTTC. The chain couples TRBV5-1 to TRBJ2-1, with D unresolved. Trimming took off 1 base at V and 2 bases at J, with 7 bases between the two ends. The CDR3 is 14 residues long. The germline V gene has CDR1 SGHRS and CDR2 YFSETQ.